The clone carrying this TCR beta chain was counted a few times. CDR1 and CDR2 from the germline V gene are SGHVS and FQNEAQ. The CDR3 consists of 13 residues. V shed 5 bases and J 7 bases; nucleotides not matched to a gene: 3. The sample originates from a study of spatial heterogeneity in lung cancer. On each TCR cDNA molecule, a unique molecular identifier was present. In TCRdb, the 5' RACE reads were re-called with MiXCR into one record per CDR3 protein. Of approximately 40,000 distinct CDR3 sequences in the sample, around 13% were seen once. The sample's time point: sample taken at primary tumor resection. The approximately 77 donors had untreated early-stage non-small cell lung cancer.

The source is a male donor with early-stage non-small cell lung cancer. The material sequenced was PBMCs, taken at surgery. This chain connects TRBV7-8 to TRBJ2-1, with 9 bases fitting TRBD2. CDR3: CASSPSGRNEQFF. The CDR3 nucleotides are TGTGCCAGCAGCCCCAGCGGGAGGAATGAGCAGTTCTTC.